This section outlines one T cell receptor beta chain sequence together with its context. Its antigen is unknown. Unrecorded immune exposures were likely, despite nominal health at sampling. The sample originates from a study of cytomegalovirus exposure and HLA in healthy donors. Notes on the study in general: Earlier analysis found most TCR beta V segments productive about 90% or about 30% of the time.

The study ran its PCR with 60 Vbeta and 13 Jbeta primers. Per the original methods: In a later analysis, roughly 11 million of approximately 81 million unique beta chains occurred in at least two donors. Data came from immunoSEQ multiplex PCR; TCRdb stores just in-frame clones and leaves some out. V and J calls and clone size are those listed in that table; D and trimming were worked out from the DNA. The sample carries around 170,000 clones, roughly 87% recorded once. V dropped 5 bases and J dropped 2 bases, with 12 bases sitting between them. Germline values: CDR1 MNHEY, CDR2 SMNVEV (reference sequence). There are 15 residues in the CDR3.

The specimen was PBMCs. This receptor was taken from a woman aged 50 to 65 in good health and CMV-seronegative. V is TRBV27 and J is TRBJ2-2, with TRBD1 as a possible D gene (5 bases). Here the CDR3 reads CASSKRGRNTGELFF. The CDR3 DNA sequence: TGTGCCAGCAGTAAAAGGGGCAGAAACACCGGGGAGCTGTTTTTT.